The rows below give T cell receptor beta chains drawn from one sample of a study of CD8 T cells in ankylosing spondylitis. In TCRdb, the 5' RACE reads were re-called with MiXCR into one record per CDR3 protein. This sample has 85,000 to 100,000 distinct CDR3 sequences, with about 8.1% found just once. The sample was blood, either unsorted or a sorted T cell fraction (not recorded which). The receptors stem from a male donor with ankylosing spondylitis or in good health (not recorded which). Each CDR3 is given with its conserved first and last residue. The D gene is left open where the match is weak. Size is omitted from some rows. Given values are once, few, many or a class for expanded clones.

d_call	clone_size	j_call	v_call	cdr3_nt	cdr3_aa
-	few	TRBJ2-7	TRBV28	TGTGCCAGCAGTCCTCAAACCGGGTGGAGGGTCGGGTACGAGCAGTACTTC	CASSPQTGWRVGYEQYF
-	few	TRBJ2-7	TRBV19	TGTGCCAGTAGTCCTGTAGGAGGCCCTTCCTACGAGCAGTACTTC	CASSPVGGPSYEQYF
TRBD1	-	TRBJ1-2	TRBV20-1	TGCAGTGGGAGCGGGACAGGATCAAGATATGGCTACACCTTC	CSGSGTGSRYGYTF
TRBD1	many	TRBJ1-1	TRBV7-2	TGTGCCAGCAGCCGACAGGGGGACATGAACACTGAAGCTTTCTTT	CASSRQGDMNTEAFF
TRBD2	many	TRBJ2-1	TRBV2	TGTGCCAGCAGGCCCCTAGCGGGGGGGGACAATGAGCAGTTCTTC	CASRPLAGGDNEQFF
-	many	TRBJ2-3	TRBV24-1	TGTGCCACCGGGTGGACAGATACGCAGTATTTT	CATGWTDTQYF
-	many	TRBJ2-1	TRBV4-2	TGTGCCAGCAGCCCCCCGGGTGCGGGGGCGTACAATGAGCAGTTCTTC	CASSPPGAGAYNEQFF
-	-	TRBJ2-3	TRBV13	TGTGCCAGCAGCTTCGGGACTACAGATACGCAGTATTTT	CASSFGTTDTQYF
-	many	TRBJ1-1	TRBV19	TGTGCCAGTAACCCAACGTCGGGTTTTGCAGCTTTCTTT	CASNPTSGFAAFF
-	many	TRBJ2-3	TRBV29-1	TGCAGCGGACGTCTGGGGGCCACAGATACGCAGTATTTT	CSGRLGATDTQYF
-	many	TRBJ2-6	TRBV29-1	TGCAGCGTTATACAGGATGCTGGGGCCAACGTCCTGACTTTC	CSVIQDAGANVLTF
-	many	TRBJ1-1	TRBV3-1	TGTGCCAGCAGCCACTATATTAGAAAGGGATTGAGAAGCAGGGGTTACACTGAAGCTTTCTTT	CASSHYIRKGLRSRGYTEAFF
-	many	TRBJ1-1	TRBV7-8	TGTGCCAGCAGCTTAGGCCAGGGACCAAACACTGAAGCTTTCTTT	CASSLGQGPNTEAFF
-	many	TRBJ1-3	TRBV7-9	TGTGCCAGCAGCTTAGCGGGTTCCCACTCTGGAAACACCATATATTTT	CASSLAGSHSGNTIYF
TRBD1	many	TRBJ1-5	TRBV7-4	TGTGCCAGCAGCTTAAGGGACAGACTTAGCAATCAGCCCCAGCATTTT	CASSLRDRLSNQPQHF
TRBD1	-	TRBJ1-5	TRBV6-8	TGTGCCAGCCGAGGCCCCTCCCCGGACAGGAATAGCAATCAGCCCCAGCATTTT	CASRGPSPDRNSNQPQHF
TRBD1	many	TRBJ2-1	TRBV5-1	TGCGCCAGCAGCGGAGACAGGGGATTTTTGTACAATGAGCAGTTCTTC	CASSGDRGFLYNEQFF
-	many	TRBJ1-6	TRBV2	TGTGCCAGCAGTGAAAGCAGGAATAATTCACCCCTCCACTTT	CASSESRNNSPLHF
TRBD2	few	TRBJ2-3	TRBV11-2	TGTGCCAGCAGCTTTGTTAGCGGGGGGGCCTCAGGCCCAGATACGCAGTATTTT	CASSFVSGGASGPDTQYF
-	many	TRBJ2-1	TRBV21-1	TGTGCCAGCAGCAAAGCCAGGATTAACAATGAGCAGTTCTTC	CASSKARINNEQFF
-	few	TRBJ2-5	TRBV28	TGTGCCAGCAGTTTTACATCAGAGCTCCAAGAGACCCAGTACTTC	CASSFTSELQETQYF
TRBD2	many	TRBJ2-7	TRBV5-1	TGCGCCAGCAGCTTGGGGCGGGGGAACTACGAGCAGTACTTC	CASSLGRGNYEQYF
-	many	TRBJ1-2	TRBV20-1	TGCAGTGCTAGAGATTGGAGGGTGCATGGCTACACCTTC	CSARDWRVHGYTF
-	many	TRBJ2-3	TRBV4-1	TGCGCCAGCAGCCACCCCGTGGGGCAGGTGGGTCAAACGGCAGATACGCAGTATTTT	CASSHPVGQVGQTADTQYF
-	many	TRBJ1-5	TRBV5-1	TGCGCCAGCAGCTTGATCCCAGGGGGCAATCAGCCCCAGCATTTT	CASSLIPGGNQPQHF
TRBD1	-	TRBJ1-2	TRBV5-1	TGCGCCAGCAGCACCGGACAGGGGGTCTATGGCTACACCTTC	CASSTGQGVYGYTF
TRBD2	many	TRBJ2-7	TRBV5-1	TGCGCCAGCAGCTTTCTAGCGGGGATAGCCTACGAGCAGTACTTC	CASSFLAGIAYEQYF
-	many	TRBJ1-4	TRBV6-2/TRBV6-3	TGTGCCAGCAGTTACGAACCCGGGGGAGCTAATGAAAAACTGTTTTTT	CASSYEPGGANEKLFF
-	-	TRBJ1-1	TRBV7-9	TGTGCCAGCAGCTCCCAAATGAACACTGAAGCTTTCTTT	CASSSQMNTEAFF
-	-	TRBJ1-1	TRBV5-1	TGCGCCAGCAGCTTGATGGTGGGGTTTGATGAAGCTTTCTTT	CASSLMVGFDEAFF
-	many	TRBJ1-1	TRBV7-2	TGTGCCAGCAGCCTCCAGCCCAGCGGGACTGAAGCTTTCTTT	CASSLQPSGTEAFF
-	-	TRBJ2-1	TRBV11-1	TGTGCCAGCAGCCGGAGGACGTCCGGAGGAGATGAGCAGTTCTTC	CASSRRTSGGDEQFF
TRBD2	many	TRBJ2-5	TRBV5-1	TGCGCCAGCAGCATACCCCAACTAGCGGGGGGTGGTGAGACCCAGTACTTC	CASSIPQLAGGGETQYF
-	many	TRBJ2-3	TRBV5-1	TGCGCCAGCAGCTTGGTGGGGGGTAGCACAGATACGCAGTATTTT	CASSLVGGSTDTQYF
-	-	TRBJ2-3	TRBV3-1	TGTGCCAGCAGCCAATCAACCGGGGGCCCAGGAGATACGCAGTATTTT	CASSQSTGGPGDTQYF
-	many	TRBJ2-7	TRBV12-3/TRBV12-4	TGTGCCAGCAGGCCTCCGGGACCGAGCTACGAGCAGTACTTC	CASRPPGPSYEQYF
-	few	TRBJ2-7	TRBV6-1	TGTGCCAGCACTCCTCAAATGCGGGACCCAGACTACGAGCAGTACTTC	CASTPQMRDPDYEQYF
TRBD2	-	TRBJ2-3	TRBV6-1	TGTGCCACCCGGGGGGGAGGCGCGAGCACAGATACGCAGTATTTT	CATRGGGASTDTQYF
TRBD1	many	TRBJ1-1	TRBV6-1	TGTGCCAGCAGTCCCCTTCAGGGGGCCGGCACTGAAGCTTTCTTT	CASSPLQGAGTEAFF
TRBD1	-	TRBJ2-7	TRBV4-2	TGTGCCAGCAGCCAAGAGGGGACAGGGATTGGGGAGCAGTACTTC	CASSQEGTGIGEQYF
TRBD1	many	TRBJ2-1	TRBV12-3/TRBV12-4	TGTGCCAGCACCCAAAACAGGGGTAGGGACCCGTTATCCTACAATGAGCAGTTCTTC	CASTQNRGRDPLSYNEQFF
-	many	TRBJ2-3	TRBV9	TGTGCCAGCAGCGTAGCCCCTGGACTGTTCACAGATACGCAGTATTTT	CASSVAPGLFTDTQYF
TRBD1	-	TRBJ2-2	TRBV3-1	TGTGCCAGCAGCCCCCGGGACAGGGGGCCGGCCGGGGAGCTGTTTTTT	CASSPRDRGPAGELFF
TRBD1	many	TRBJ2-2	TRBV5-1	TGCGCCAGCAGCATAAACAGGGGGGCGAACACCGGGGAGCTGTTTTTT	CASSINRGANTGELFF
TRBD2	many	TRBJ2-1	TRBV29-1	TGCAGCGTTGAAGGTCGCCTAGCGGGGGATGAGCAGTTCTTC	CSVEGRLAGDEQFF
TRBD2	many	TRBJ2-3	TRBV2	TGTGCCAGCAGTGAAGCGAGTGGCGGGGGGGCGTACTATACAGATACGCAGTATTTT	CASSEASGGGAYYTDTQYF
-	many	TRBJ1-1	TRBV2	TGTGCCAGCACCTTAACGACTGAAGCTTTCTTT	CASTLTTEAFF
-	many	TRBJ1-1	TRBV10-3	TGTGCCACCACCGTCTCCGGGAGGGAGACTGAAGCTTTCTTT	CATTVSGRETEAFF
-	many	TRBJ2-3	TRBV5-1	TGCGCCAGCAGCCCTTATGGGAGAGATACGCAGTATTTT	CASSPYGRDTQYF
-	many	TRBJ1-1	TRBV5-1	TGCGCCAGCAGCTTGGAGGGTTCGGTTTTGAACACTGAAGCTTTCTTT	CASSLEGSVLNTEAFF
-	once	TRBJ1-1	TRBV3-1	TGTGCCAGCAGCCAAGGGGTAAAGGGTGCCCATCATGAAGCTTTCTTT	CASSQGVKGAHHEAFF
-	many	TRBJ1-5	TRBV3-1	TGTGCCAGCAGCCACAGGGGAAGCGGCAATCAGCCCCAGCATTTT	CASSHRGSGNQPQHF
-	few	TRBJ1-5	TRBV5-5	TGTGCCAGCAGCTTGCGACAGTCCGGGGATCAGCCCCAGCATTTT	CASSLRQSGDQPQHF
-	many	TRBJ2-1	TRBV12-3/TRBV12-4	TGTGCCAGCAGTTTAGGCAGGGGGGAATACAATGAGCAGTTCTTC	CASSLGRGEYNEQFF
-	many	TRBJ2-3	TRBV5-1	TGCGCCAGCAGCTTGGCCTGGGTGGCCGCAGGGAGCGCAGATACGCAGTATTTT	CASSLAWVAAGSADTQYF
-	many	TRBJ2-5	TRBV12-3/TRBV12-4	TGTGCCAGCAATGACGGGGGGCCGCAAGAGACCCAGTACTTC	CASNDGGPQETQYF
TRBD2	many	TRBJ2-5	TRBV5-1	TGCGCCAGCAATAAGCGGGGGGACCGACAAGAGACCCAGTACTTC	CASNKRGDRQETQYF
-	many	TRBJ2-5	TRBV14	TGTGCCAGCAGCTATCAACCAACCCCGGGGACCCAGTACTTC	CASSYQPTPGTQYF